This is a list of T cell receptor beta chains from one sample in a study of OX40 agonist ivuxolimab in advanced cancers. Clones were sequenced by immunoSEQ multiplex PCR, and TCRdb holds only the in-frame ones, with some missing. The sample has roughly 9,300 clones, approximately 57% seen once. The sample in question was CD4+ or CD8+ T cells sorted from blood, obtained in a trial of the OX40 agonist ivuxolimab. Source of these receptors: an adult with an advanced solid tumor such as melanoma, head and neck, liver or kidney cancer. The CDR3 runs from the conserved cysteine through the conserved F or W. The D gene is left open where the match is weak. Some rows mark clone size as missing; the rest say once, few, many or name a class of expanded clone.

d_call,j_call,clone_size,v_call,cdr3_aa,cdr3_nt
NA,TRBJ1-5,NA,TRBV27,CASSSLYSNQPQHF,TGTGCCAGCAGTTCCCTTTATAGCAATCAGCCCCAGCATTTT
NA,TRBJ1-1,NA,TRBV2,CASSEPDRGLGTEAFF,TGTGCCAGCAGTGAACCGGACCGGGGCCTTGGGACTGAAGCTTTCTTT
NA,TRBJ2-7,few,TRBV27,CASSLSFGVEQYF,TGTGCCAGCAGTCTTTCTTTTGGGGTCGAGCAGTACTTC
TRBD2,TRBJ2-1,NA,TRBV25-1,CASSDAASGIDEQFF,TGTGCCAGCAGTGATGCGGCTAGCGGGATCGATGAGCAGTTCTTC
NA,TRBJ2-7,NA,TRBV11-1,CASSYFRETTEQYF,TGTGCCAGCAGCTACTTTCGGGAAACGACCGAGCAGTACTTC
TRBD1,TRBJ1-1,NA,TRBV7-3,CASSAGTGNTEAFF,TGTGCCAGCAGCGCCGGGACAGGGAACACTGAAGCTTTCTTT
TRBD2,TRBJ2-1,NA,TRBV5-1,CASSYTAGLGGSEQFF,TGCGCCAGCAGCTACACGGCGGGACTAGGAGGAAGTGAGCAGTTCTTC
NA,TRBJ2-5,NA,TRBV5-6,CASSTGETQYF,TGTGCCAGCAGCACAGGAGAGACCCAGTACTTC
NA,TRBJ1-2,few,TRBV7-9,CASSAANGDGYTF,TGTGCCAGCAGTGCCGCGAATGGGGATGGCTACACCTTC
NA,TRBJ2-1,NA,TRBV7-9,CASRKGSYNEQFF,TGTGCCAGCAGAAAGGGGTCCTACAATGAGCAGTTCTTC
NA,TRBJ1-5,NA,TRBV7-9,CASSSETTGTGQPQHF,TGTGCCAGCAGCTCCGAAACCACAGGGACGGGTCAGCCCCAGCATTTT
NA,TRBJ2-1,NA,TRBV19,CASSIGAGAYNEQFF,TGTGCCAGTAGTATAGGGGCAGGAGCCTACAATGAGCAGTTCTTC
NA,TRBJ2-7,NA,TRBV5-6,CASSHGEQRYF,TGTGCCAGCAGCCACGGGGAGCAGCGGTACTTC
NA,TRBJ2-7,NA,TRBV14,CASSQVSWEQYF,TGTGCCAGCAGCCAAGTATCCTGGGAACAGTACTTC
NA,TRBJ2-7,NA,TRBV7-3,CASSQMDGSYEQYF,TGTGCCAGCAGCCAAATGGACGGATCCTACGAGCAGTACTTC
TRBD2,TRBJ2-1,NA,TRBV6-9,CASSYVAGGPLEQFF,TGTGCCAGCAGTTACGTAGCGGGAGGCCCTTTAGAGCAGTTCTTC
TRBD2,TRBJ2-1,NA,TRBV6-9,CASSWTSGGKEQFF,TGTGCCAGCAGTTGGACTAGCGGGGGAAAGGAGCAGTTCTTC
NA,TRBJ2-3,NA,TRBV29-1,CSVWGDGTDTQYF,TGCAGCGTGTGGGGGGACGGCACAGATACGCAGTATTTT
NA,TRBJ1-1,NA,TRBV19,CASSTPFRDEAFF,TGTGCCAGTAGCACCCCCTTTCGGGATGAAGCTTTCTTT
NA,TRBJ1-2,few,TRBV4-1,CASSQVDRSGYTF,TGCGCCAGCAGCCAGGTAGACAGAAGCGGCTACACCTTC
NA,TRBJ2-1,NA,TRBV7-9,CASSPVLVNEQFF,TGTGCCAGCAGCCCCGTGTTAGTCAATGAGCAGTTCTTC
NA,TRBJ2-7,few,TRBV7-8,CASSPEGVAENTYEQYF,TGTGCCAGCAGCCCTGAGGGGGTGGCTGAGAACACCTACGAGCAGTACTTC
NA,TRBJ1-2,NA,TRBV7-9,CASSFGQTYGYTF,TGTGCCAGCAGCTTCGGCCAGACCTATGGCTACACCTTC
TRBD1,TRBJ2-7,NA,TRBV6-5,CASSREQGLSYEQYF,TGTGCCAGCAGTCGGGAACAGGGGCTCAGCTACGAGCAGTACTTC
TRBD1,TRBJ1-2,medium-sized,TRBV4-2,CASSQGVGQLGGYTF,TGTGCCAGCAGCCAAGGGGTGGGACAGCTGGGAGGCTACACCTTC
TRBD1,TRBJ1-3,NA,TRBV28,CASSPGGSGNTIYF,TGTGCCAGCAGCCCAGGGGGCTCTGGAAACACCATATATTTT
TRBD2,TRBJ2-5,once,TRBV7-6,CASSLRGRAGETQYF,TGTGCCAGCAGCTTGAGAGGGAGGGCCGGAGAGACCCAGTACTTC
NA,TRBJ1-1,NA,TRBV6-1,CASSERQGSLNTEAFF,TGTGCCAGCAGTGAACGGCAAGGCAGCCTGAACACTGAAGCTTTCTTT
NA,TRBJ2-3,NA,TRBV6-9,CASRFSDTQYF,TGTGCCAGCAGGTTTAGTGACACGCAGTATTTT
TRBD2,TRBJ2-7,NA,TRBV9,CASSPTGGYEQYF,TGTGCCAGCAGCCCGACGGGGGGCTACGAGCAGTACTTC
NA,TRBJ1-1,NA,TRBV11-2,CASSLELTTEAFF,TGTGCCAGCAGCTTAGAGCTGACTACTGAAGCTTTCTTT
TRBD1,TRBJ1-5,NA,TRBV4-1,CASSHGTGELVEPQHF,TGCGCCAGCAGCCATGGAACAGGGGAACTCGTGGAGCCCCAGCATTTT
NA,TRBJ1-6,medium-sized,TRBV10-2,CASSDRGGNSPLHF,TGCGCCAGCAGTGACAGGGGAGGAAATTCACCCCTCCACTTT
NA,TRBJ2-7,NA,TRBV6-5,CASSPDSSPYEQYF,TGTGCCAGCAGTCCTGATTCCAGCCCCTACGAGCAGTACTTC
NA,TRBJ2-3,NA,TRBV6-9,CAAMEVTDTQYF,TGTGCCGCGATGGAAGTCACAGATACGCAGTATTTT
NA,TRBJ2-7,NA,TRBV14,CASSQVGTGRLSYEQYF,TGTGCCAGCAGCCAAGTGGGGACGGGACGGCTCAGTTACGAGCAGTACTTC
NA,TRBJ1-5,NA,TRBV5-1,CASSFGRGDTPQHF,TGCGCCAGCAGCTTCGGCCGGGGAGATACGCCCCAGCATTTT
NA,TRBJ1-4,NA,TRBV29-1,CSELQGGGEKLFF,TGCAGCGAACTACAGGGCGGAGGAGAAAAACTGTTTTTT
NA,TRBJ2-7,NA,TRBV6-1,CASSAPDNLGYEQYF,TGTGCCAGCAGTGCCCCGGATAACCTGGGCTACGAGCAGTACTTC
TRBD1,TRBJ1-5,NA,TRBV5-5,CASSWTGGEGQPQHF,TGTGCCAGCAGCTGGACAGGGGGCGAGGGTCAGCCCCAGCATTTT
NA,TRBJ1-2,NA,TRBV27,CASSLSGGNGYTF,TGTGCCAGCAGTTTATCGGGAGGGAATGGCTACACCTTC
NA,TRBJ2-6,NA,TRBV28,CASSLFTSGANVLTF,TGTGCCAGCAGCCTATTTACCTCTGGGGCCAACGTCCTGACTTTC
NA,TRBJ2-2,NA,TRBV4-1,CASSHVAGTNTGELFF,TGCGCCAGCAGCCATGTGGCCGGGACCAACACCGGGGAGCTGTTTTTT
NA,TRBJ2-7,large,TRBV11-2,CASSLGTYEQYF,TGTGCCAGCAGCTTAGGGACATACGAGCAGTACTTC
NA,TRBJ2-7,NA,TRBV27,CASSDSRISYEQYF,TGTGCCAGCAGCGATAGCCGTATCTCCTACGAGCAGTACTTC
NA,TRBJ2-7,NA,TRBV11-2,CASSLGQFSYEQYF,TGTGCCAGCAGCTTAGGCCAGTTCTCCTACGAGCAGTACTTC
NA,TRBJ2-7,NA,TRBV1,CTSSFDSGDRSYEQYF,TGCACCAGCAGCTTTGATAGCGGGGATCGCTCCTACGAGCAGTACTTC
TRBD2,TRBJ2-7,NA,TRBV2,CASSLAGTSYEQYF,TGTGCCAGCAGCTTAGCGGGGACCTCCTACGAGCAGTACTTC
TRBD1,TRBJ2-4,NA,TRBV28,CASSFSRGKNIQYF,TGTGCCAGCAGTTTCTCCAGGGGGAAAAACATTCAGTACTTC
TRBD1,TRBJ1-6,NA,TRBV9,CASSAETGGEGLSLHF,TGTGCCAGCAGCGCGGAGACAGGGGGCGAGGGTTTGTCCCTCCACTTT
NA,TRBJ2-3,NA,TRBV29-1,CSVDEGPDTQYF,TGCAGCGTTGATGAGGGTCCAGATACGCAGTATTTT
NA,TRBJ2-7,NA,TRBV5-1,CASSLSLTYEQYF,TGCGCCAGCAGCTTGAGTCTTACCTACGAGCAGTACTTC
NA,TRBJ2-3,NA,TRBV5-5,CASSDPRAAYTDTQYF,TGTGCCAGCAGCGACCCCCGGGCCGCATACACAGATACGCAGTATTTT